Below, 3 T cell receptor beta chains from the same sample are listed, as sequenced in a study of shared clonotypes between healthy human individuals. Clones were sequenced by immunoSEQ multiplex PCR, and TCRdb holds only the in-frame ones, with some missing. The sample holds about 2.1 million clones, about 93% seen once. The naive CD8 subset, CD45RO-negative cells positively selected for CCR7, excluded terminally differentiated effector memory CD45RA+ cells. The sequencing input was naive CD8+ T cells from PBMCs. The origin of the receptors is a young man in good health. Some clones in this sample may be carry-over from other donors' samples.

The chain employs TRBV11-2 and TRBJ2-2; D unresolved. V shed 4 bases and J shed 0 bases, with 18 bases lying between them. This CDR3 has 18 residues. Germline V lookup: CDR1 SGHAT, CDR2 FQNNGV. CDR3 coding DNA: TGTGCCAGCAGCTCCCCACGAGGTGGCGGACCGAACACCGGGGAGCTGTTTTTT. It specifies CASSSPRGGGPNTGELFF.

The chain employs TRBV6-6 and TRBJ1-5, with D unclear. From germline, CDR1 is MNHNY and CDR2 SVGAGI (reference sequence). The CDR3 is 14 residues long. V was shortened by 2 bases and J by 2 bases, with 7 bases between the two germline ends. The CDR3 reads CASSYGAGNQPQHF. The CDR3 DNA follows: TGTGCCAGCAGTTACGGAGCCGGCAATCAGCCCCAGCATTTT.

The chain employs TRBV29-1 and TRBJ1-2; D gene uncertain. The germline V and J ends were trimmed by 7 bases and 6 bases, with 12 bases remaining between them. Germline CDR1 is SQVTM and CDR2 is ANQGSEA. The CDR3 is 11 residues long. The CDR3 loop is CSARRADGYTF. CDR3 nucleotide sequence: TGCAGCGCCCGACGGGCGGATGGCTACACCTTC.